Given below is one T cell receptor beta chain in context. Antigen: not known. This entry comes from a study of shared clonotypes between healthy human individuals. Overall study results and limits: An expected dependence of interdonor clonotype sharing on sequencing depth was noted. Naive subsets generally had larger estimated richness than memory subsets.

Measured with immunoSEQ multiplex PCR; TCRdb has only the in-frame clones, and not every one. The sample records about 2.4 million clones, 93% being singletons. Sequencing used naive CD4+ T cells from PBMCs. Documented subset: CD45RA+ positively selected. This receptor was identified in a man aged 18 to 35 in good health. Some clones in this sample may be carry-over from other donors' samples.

CDR3 bases: TGTGCCAGCAGTGAAGGCTCGGCAGGGGCCCTTGTGAAGCCCCAGCATTTT. This gives the protein CASSEGSAGALVKPQHF. The chain carries TRBV6-1 and TRBJ1-5, with a possible D match to TRBD1 (6 bases). This CDR3 is 17 amino acids long. CDR1 is MNHNS, CDR2 SASEGT, per germline. Between the trimmed V and J ends, which lost 1 base and 8 bases, there was a span of 21 bases.